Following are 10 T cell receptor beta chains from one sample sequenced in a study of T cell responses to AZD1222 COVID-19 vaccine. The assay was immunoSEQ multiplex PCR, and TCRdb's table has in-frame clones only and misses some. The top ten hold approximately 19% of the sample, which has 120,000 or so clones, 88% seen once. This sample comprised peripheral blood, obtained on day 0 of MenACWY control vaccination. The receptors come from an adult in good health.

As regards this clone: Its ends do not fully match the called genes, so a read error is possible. The CDR3 DNA reads as TGTGCCTGGAGTGTTGGGACGGCAAATAATTCACACCTCCACTTT. Its protein product is CAWSVGTANNSHLHF. This chain joins TRBV30 and TRBJ1-6, with D possibly being TRBD1 (5 bases). This CDR3 has 15 amino acids. From germline, CDR1 is GTSNPN and CDR2 SVGIG (reference sequence). The full variable domain, in which reference TRBV30 and TRBJ1-6 provide the parts outside the CDR3, is SQTIHQWPATLVQPVGSPLSLECTVEGTSNPNLYWYRQAAGRGLQLLFYSVGIGQISSEVPQNLSASRPQDRQFILSSKKLLLSDSGFYLCAWSVGTANNSHLHFGNGTRLTVT.

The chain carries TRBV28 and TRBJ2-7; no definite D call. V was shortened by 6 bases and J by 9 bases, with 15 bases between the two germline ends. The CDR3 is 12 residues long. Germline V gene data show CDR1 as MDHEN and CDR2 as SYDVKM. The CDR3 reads CASRDLTGRQYF. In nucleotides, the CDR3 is TGTGCCAGCAGAGATCTGACCGGGCGGCAGTACTTC.

CDR3 sequence (DNA): TGTGCCAGCAGCTCAATTCGGGACAGGGCGACGGATACGCAGTATTTT. This encodes CASSSIRDRATDTQYF. This rearrangement joins TRBV7-9 to TRBJ2-3; 9 bases are shared with TRBD1. The CDR3 sequence is 16 residues long. CDR1 and CDR2 from the germline V gene are SEHNR and FQNEAQ (reference sequence). V trimming: 4 bases; J trimming: 6 bases; junction bases outside the gene matches: 11. Filled out from reference TRBV7-9 and TRBJ2-3, the complete variable domain reads DTGVSQNPRHKITKRGQNVTFRCDPISEHNRLYWYRQTLGQGPEFLTYFQNEAQLEKSRLLSDRFSAERPKGSFSTLEIQRTEQGDSAMYLCASSSIRDRATDTQYFGPGTRLTVL.

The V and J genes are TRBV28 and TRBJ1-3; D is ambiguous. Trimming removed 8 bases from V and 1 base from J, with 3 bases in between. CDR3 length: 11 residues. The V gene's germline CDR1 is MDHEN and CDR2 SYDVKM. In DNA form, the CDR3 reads TGTGCCAGCTGTTCTGGAAACACCATATATTTT. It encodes CASCSGNTIYF.

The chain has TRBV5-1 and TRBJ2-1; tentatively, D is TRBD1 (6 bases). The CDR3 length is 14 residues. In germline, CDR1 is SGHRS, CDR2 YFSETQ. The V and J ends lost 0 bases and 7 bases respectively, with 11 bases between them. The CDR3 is CASSLVRGRNEQFF. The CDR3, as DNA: TGCGCCAGCAGCTTGGTCAGGGGAAGGAATGAGCAGTTCTTC.

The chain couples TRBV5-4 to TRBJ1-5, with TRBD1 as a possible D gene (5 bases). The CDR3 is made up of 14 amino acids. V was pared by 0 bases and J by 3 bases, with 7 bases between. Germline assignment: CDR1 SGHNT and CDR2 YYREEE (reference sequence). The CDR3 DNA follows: TGTGCCAGCAGCTTGGGGGGGTACAATCAGCCCCAGCATTTT. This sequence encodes CASSLGGYNQPQHF.

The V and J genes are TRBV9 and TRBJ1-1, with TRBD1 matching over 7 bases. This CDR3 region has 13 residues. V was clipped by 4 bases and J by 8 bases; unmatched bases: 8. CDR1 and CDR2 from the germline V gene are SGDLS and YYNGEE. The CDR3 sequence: CASSLQSQGEAFF. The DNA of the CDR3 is TGTGCCAGCAGCTTACAATCACAGGGGGAAGCTTTCTTT.

The CDR3 DNA reads TGCGCCAGCAGCTTCGGACTAGCGGGAGGTCTCACCGGGGAGCTGTTTTTT. This codes for CASSFGLAGGLTGELFF. The chain links TRBV5-1 to TRBJ2-2, with 14 nucleotides matching TRBD2. This CDR3 has 17 residues. V was clipped by 2 bases and J by 4 bases; unmatched bases: 4. Germline lookup yields CDR1 SGHRS and CDR2 YFSETQ.

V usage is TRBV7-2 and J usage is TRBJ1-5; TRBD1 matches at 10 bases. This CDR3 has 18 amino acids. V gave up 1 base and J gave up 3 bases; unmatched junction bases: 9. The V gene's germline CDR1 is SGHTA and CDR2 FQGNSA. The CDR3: CASSLEGTGVRNNQPQHF. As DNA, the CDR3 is TGTGCCAGCAGCTTAGAAGGGACAGGGGTACGGAACAATCAGCCCCAGCATTTT.

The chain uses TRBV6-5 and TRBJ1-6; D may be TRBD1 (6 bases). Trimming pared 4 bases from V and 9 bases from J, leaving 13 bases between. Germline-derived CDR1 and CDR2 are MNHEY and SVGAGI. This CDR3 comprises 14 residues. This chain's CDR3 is CASSSSRGSSPLHF. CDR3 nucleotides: TGTGCCAGCAGTTCATCCAGGGGCAGTTCACCCCTCCACTTT.